The clone carrying this T cell receptor beta chain was seen only a few times. This specimen comes from a study of identical twins. CDR1 and CDR2 from the germline V gene are PRHDT and FYEKMQ (reference sequence). This CDR3 comprises 12 residues. V lost 8 bases and J 5 bases, leaving 10 bases between the germline ends. TCRdb reanalysed the 5' RACE reads using MiXCR and keeps one entry per CDR3 protein. Here the sample spans 210,000 or so distinct CDR3 sequences, approximately 16% being singletons. These data were also reused for a study on T cells expressing NK-cell markers. That source reports: Seven donors tested HCMV-seropositive and one tested seronegative among the eight sequenced.

The chain links TRBV13 to TRBJ2-4, with D uncertain. The specimen sequenced was CD8+ T cells sorted from blood. The TCR sequence derives from a woman under 30 in good health. The CDR3 coding sequence is TGTGCCAGCGAAGGCAGAGAAAACATTCAGTACTTC. Translating gives CASEGRENIQYF.